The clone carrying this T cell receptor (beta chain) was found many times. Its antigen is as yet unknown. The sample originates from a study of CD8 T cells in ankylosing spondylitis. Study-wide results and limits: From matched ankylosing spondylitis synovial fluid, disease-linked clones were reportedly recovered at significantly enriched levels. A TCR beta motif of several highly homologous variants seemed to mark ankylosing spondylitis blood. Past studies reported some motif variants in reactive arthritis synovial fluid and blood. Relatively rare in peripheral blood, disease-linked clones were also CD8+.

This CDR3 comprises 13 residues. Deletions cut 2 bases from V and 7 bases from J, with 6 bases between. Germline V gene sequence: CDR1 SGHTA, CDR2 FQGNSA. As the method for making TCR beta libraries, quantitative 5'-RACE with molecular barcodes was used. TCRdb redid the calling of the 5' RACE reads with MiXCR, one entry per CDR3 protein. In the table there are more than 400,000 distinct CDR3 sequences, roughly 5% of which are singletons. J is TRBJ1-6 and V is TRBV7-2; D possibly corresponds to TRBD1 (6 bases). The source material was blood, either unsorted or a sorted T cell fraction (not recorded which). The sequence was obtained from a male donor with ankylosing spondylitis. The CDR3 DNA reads TGTGCCAGCAGCTTACAGGGGAATTCACCCCTCCACTTT. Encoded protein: CASSLQGNSPLHF.